This is a list of T cell receptor beta chains from one sample in a study of STAT5B mutations in CD4+ large granular lymphocyte leukemia. Here immunoSEQ multiplex PCR was the method, and the copy in TCRdb shows in-frame clones only, minus some. The sample records about 31,000 clones, roughly 74% being singletons. Sequenced input: CD4+ T cells from blood buffy coats. The receptors originated from a human donor in good health. CDR3s include the opening cysteine and the closing phenylalanine or tryptophan. Each record gives: J gene, V gene, CDR3 protein.

>TRBJ2-1|TRBV7-2
CASSTSTGYNEQFF
>TRBJ1-5|TRBV19
CASSTTGVQPQHF
>TRBJ2-3|TRBV6-5
CASSYGHPTDTQYF
>TRBJ2-5|TRBV7-9
CASSPGQGRYQETQYF
>TRBJ2-3|TRBV7-2
CASSFGTGEDTQYF
>TRBJ1-5|TRBV28
CASRQGTDQPQHF
>TRBJ2-3|TRBV7-8
CASSLEFGRPSTDTQYF
>TRBJ2-2|TRBV7-3
CASSFQGAPGTGELFF
>TRBJ2-5|TRBV5-4
CASSPGGQGRGQETQYF
>TRBJ2-3|TRBV5-1
CASSLFPASGTDTQYF
>TRBJ2-1|TRBV15
CATSRTSGRPNEQFF
>TRBJ2-2|TRBV7-7
CASSLRTGNTGELFF
>TRBJ1-5|TRBV7-2
CASSTTNSNQPQHF
>TRBJ2-5|TRBV11-3
CASSARDRTRETQYF
>TRBJ1-1|TRBV29-1
CSVGTPEAFF
>TRBJ1-1|TRBV6-6
CASSSSQGTEAFF
>TRBJ2-2|TRBV10-3
CASRDGNTGELFF
>TRBJ1-1|TRBV30
CAWIGARGTEAFF
>TRBJ2-1|TRBV7-9
CASSAGHESSYNEQFF
>TRBJ1-6|TRBV27
CASSLAPGTYNSPLHF
>TRBJ1-1|TRBV2
CASIKQGLNTEAFF
>TRBJ2-5|TRBV28
CASYPAGISQETQYF
>TRBJ1-1|TRBV10-2
CASTSRQGEAFF
>TRBJ2-3|TRBV10-3
CAIREGLAGGDTQYF
>TRBJ2-3|TRBV7-3
CASSLNGEGTDTQYF
>TRBJ2-6|TRBV6-5
CASSRTGAGANVLTF
>TRBJ2-3|TRBV19
CASSISSGPSTDTQYF
>TRBJ2-5|TRBV2
CASKRGRGETQYF
>TRBJ2-5|TRBV27
CASSPRETQYF
>TRBJ2-6|TRBV13
CASGQGAGDSGANVLTF
>TRBJ1-4|TRBV7-9
CASSRREKLFF
>TRBJ2-1|TRBV9
CASSVVGGIYNEQFF
>TRBJ1-4|TRBV7-9
CASSFDRGVGEKLFF
>TRBJ2-7|TRBV27
CASSLPTREKLDEQYF
>TRBJ2-2|TRBV5-6
CASSPIGVGELFF
>TRBJ1-5|TRBV19
CASSKGGRHQPQHF
>TRBJ2-3|TRBV2
CASREGQGATDTQYF
>TRBJ1-3|TRBV6-5
CASRPPGPAGNTIYF
>TRBJ1-1|TRBV5-4
CASSWRQNTEAFF
>TRBJ1-5|TRBV5-5
CASSSDRDQPQHF
>TRBJ1-2|TRBV14
CASSRDTNYGYTF
>TRBJ2-3|TRBV6-5
CASSYGPLSTQYF
>TRBJ2-2|TRBV4-1
CASSRTNTGELFF
>TRBJ1-1|TRBV7-2
CASSLAAVQGGTEAFF
>TRBJ2-3|TRBV5-1
CASSLEVGTGADTQYF
>TRBJ1-6|TRBV19
CASSTVAASSYNSPLHF
>TRBJ2-7|TRBV27
CASGKGQRSSYEQYF
>TRBJ2-5|TRBV27
CASSLSPSGQETQYF
>TRBJ1-2|TRBV7-6
CASSPGQGLYGYTF
>TRBJ1-4|TRBV9
CARVLNEKLFF
>TRBJ2-2|TRBV15
CATSREVAGELFF